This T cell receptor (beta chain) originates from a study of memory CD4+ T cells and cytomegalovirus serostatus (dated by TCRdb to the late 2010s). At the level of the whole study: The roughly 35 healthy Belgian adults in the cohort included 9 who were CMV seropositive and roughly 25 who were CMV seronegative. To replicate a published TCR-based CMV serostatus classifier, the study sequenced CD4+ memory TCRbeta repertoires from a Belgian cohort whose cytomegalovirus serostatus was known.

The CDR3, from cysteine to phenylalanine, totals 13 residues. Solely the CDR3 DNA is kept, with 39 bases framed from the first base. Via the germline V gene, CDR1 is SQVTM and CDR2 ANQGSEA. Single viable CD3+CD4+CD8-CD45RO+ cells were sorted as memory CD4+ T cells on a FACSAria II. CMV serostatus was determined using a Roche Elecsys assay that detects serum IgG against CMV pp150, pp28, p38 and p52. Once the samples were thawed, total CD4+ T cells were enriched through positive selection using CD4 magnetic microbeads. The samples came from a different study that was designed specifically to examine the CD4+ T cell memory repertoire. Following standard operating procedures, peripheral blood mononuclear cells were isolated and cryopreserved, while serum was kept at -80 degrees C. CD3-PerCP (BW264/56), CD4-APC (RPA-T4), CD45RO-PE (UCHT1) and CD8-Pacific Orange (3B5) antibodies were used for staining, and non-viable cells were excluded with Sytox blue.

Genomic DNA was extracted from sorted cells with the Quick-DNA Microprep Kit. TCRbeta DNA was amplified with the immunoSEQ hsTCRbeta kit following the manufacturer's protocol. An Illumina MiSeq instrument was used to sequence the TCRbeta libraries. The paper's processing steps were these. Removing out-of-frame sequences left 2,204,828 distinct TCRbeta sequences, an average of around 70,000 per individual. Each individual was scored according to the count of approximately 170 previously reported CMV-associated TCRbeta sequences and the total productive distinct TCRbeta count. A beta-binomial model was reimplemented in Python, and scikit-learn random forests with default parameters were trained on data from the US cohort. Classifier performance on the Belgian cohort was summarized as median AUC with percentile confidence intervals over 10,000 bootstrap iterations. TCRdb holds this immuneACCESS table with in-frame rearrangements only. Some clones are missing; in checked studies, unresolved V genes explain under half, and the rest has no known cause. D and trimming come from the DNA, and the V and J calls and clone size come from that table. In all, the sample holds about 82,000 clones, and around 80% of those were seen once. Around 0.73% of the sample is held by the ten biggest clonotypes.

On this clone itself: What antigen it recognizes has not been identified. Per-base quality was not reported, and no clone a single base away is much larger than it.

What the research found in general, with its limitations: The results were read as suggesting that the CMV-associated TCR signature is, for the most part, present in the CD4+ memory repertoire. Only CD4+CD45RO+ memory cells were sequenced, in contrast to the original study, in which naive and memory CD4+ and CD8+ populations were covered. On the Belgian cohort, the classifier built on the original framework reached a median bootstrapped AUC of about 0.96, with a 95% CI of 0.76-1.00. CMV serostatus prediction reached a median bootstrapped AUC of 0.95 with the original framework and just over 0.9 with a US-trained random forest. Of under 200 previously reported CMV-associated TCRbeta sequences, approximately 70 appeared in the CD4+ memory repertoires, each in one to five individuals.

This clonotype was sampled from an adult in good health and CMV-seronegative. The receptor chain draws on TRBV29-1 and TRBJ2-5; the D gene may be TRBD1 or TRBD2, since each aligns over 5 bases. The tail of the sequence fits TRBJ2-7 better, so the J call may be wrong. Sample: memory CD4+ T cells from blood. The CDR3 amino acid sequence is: CSVEAGGSYEQYF. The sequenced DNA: TGCAGCGTTGAAGCTGGGGGCTCCTACGAGCAGTACTTC.